Listed here are 13 T cell receptor beta chains from one sample, sequenced in a study of control samples from healthy donors and cancer patients. The assay was immunoSEQ multiplex PCR, and TCRdb's table has in-frame clones only and misses some. Of roughly 130,000 clones in the sample, around 90% were seen once. Sequencing used blood. The receptors derive from a man aged 18 to 35 in good health.

The rearrangement joins TRBV5-5 to TRBJ1-6; 7 bases match TRBD1. The CDR3 is 15 amino acids. Germline lookup yields CDR1 SGHKS and CDR2 YYEKEE (reference sequence). V dropped 3 bases and J dropped 7; count of bases not matched to a gene: 7. For the CDR3, the DNA is TGTGCCAGCAGCTCGAGGGGGCCCCCAAATTCACCCCTCCACTTT. It encodes CASSSRGPPNSPLHF. Complete variable domain (other parts from reference TRBV5-5 and TRBJ1-6): DAGVTQSPTHLIKTRGQQVTLRCSPISGHKSVSWYQQVLGQGPQFIFQYYEKEERGRGNFPDRFSARQFPNYSSELNVNALLLGDSALYLCASSSRGPPNSPLHFGNGTRLTVT.

The chain links TRBV15 to TRBJ2-7; 8 nucleotides line up with TRBD1. Trimming at V came to 0 bases and at J to 2 bases, leaving 12 bases not matched to a gene. This CDR3 is built from 18 residues. Germline V gene sequence: CDR1 LNHNV, CDR2 YYDKDF (reference sequence). The chain's CDR3 is CATSRDPPQMDRAYEQYF. The CDR3 DNA reads as TGTGCCACCAGCAGAGATCCTCCACAGATGGACAGGGCCTACGAGCAGTACTTC.

This chain joins TRBV11-3 and TRBJ2-1; D is undetermined. This CDR3 has 15 residues. CDR1 SGHNT and CDR2 YENEEA come from the germline V gene. The V gene lost 1 base and the J gene lost 6 bases, with 13 bases spanning the gap. The CDR3 bases are TGTGCCAGCAGCTTAGGGGGTTATCCTGTCAATGAGCAGTTCTTC. This gives the protein CASSLGGYPVNEQFF.

The V and J genes are TRBV4-1 and TRBJ2-1; 7 bases line up with TRBD2. Germline V gene data show CDR1 as MGHRA and CDR2 as YSYEKL. Trimming cost V 1 base and J 7 bases; bases outside gene matches: 7. The CDR3 covers 15 residues. The DNA of the CDR3 is TGCGCCAGCAGCCAAGCCCCGACTAGCCGGAATGAGCAGTTCTTC. It codes for CASSQAPTSRNEQFF.

The V call is TRBV6-5, the J call TRBJ2-1, with D possibly called TRBD1 or TRBD2 (5 bases each). Germline V gene sequence: CDR1 MNHEY, CDR2 SVGAGI. This CDR3 has 13 amino acids. V lost 7 bases, J lost 0 bases, and 7 bases lay in between. The CDR3 DNA follows: TGTGCCAGCAAGGGGAGCTCCTACAATGAGCAGTTCTTC. Protein sequence: CASKGSSYNEQFF.

The gene calls are TRBV7-2 and TRBJ1-4; D gene uncertain. With 5 bases removed from V and 2 bases from J, the gap between germline ends came to 15 bases. The CDR3 has 16 residues. Germline CDR1 SGHTA, CDR2 FQGNSA. CDR3 protein: CASSLVPWATNEKLFF. The CDR3 DNA reads TGTGCCAGCAGCCTAGTTCCATGGGCTACTAATGAAAAACTGTTTTTT.

This chain links TRBV4-1 with TRBJ2-5; no definite D call. The CDR3 sequence is 17 residues long. The germline CDR1 and CDR2 sequences are MGHRA and YSYEKL. Trimming took 0 bases from V and 6 from J, leaving 20 bases between them. The CDR3 reads CASSQDIAGVILQTQYF. CDR3 bases: TGCGCCAGCAGCCAAGATATTGCTGGCGTTATTCTCCAGACCCAGTACTTC.

Here the CDR3 DNA reads TGTGCCAGCAGCTCGACCGGGACAGGGATGGAGACCCAGTACTTC. Translated, it gives CASSSTGTGMETQYF. This chain links TRBV9 with TRBJ2-5; 9 nucleotides agree with TRBD1. Per germline, CDR1 SGDLS and CDR2 YYNGEE. V dropped 4 bases and J dropped 5; count of bases not matched to a gene: 9. The CDR3 is made up of 15 amino acids.

The chain has TRBV15 and TRBJ1-5; a weak D match, TRBD1 (5 bases). Germline assignment: CDR1 LNHNV and CDR2 YYDKDF (reference sequence). V lost 4 bases, J lost 0 bases, and 16 bases lay in between. CDR3 length: 17 amino acids. The CDR3 protein is CATSTGGTDYSNQPQHF. The CDR3 nucleotides read TGTGCCACCAGCACAGGAGGGACCGACTATAGCAATCAGCCCCAGCATTTT.

J is TRBJ1-3 and V is TRBV2; D not certain. CDR1 SNHLY and CDR2 FYNNEI come from the germline V gene. V lost 5 bases and J lost 2, with 10 bases in between. This CDR3 region has 14 residues. CDR3 sequence reads: CASSYTDAGNTIYF. The CDR3 bases are TGTGCCAGCAGTTACACCGACGCTGGAAACACCATATATTTT. The whole variable domain, filled in from reference TRBV2 and TRBJ1-3, reads EPEVTQTPSHQVTQMGQEVILRCVPISNHLYFYWYRQILGQKVEFLVSFYNNEISEKSEIFDDQFSVERPDGSNFTLKIRSTKLEDSAMYFCASSYTDAGNTIYFGEGSWLTVV.

The V gene is TRBV5-1, the J gene TRBJ2-5, with TRBD2 matching over 12 bases. This CDR3 is 16 amino acids long. Germline V gene sequence: CDR1 SGHRS, CDR2 YFSETQ. After removal of 4 bases from V and 4 bases from J, the junction contained 8 bases not matched to a gene. The DNA of the CDR3 is TGCGCCAGCAGCGATACTAGCGGGGGGACTCCAGAGACCCAGTACTTC. Its translation: CASSDTSGGTPETQYF.

This rearrangement joins TRBV11-2 to TRBJ2-7, with TRBD2 as a possible D gene (6 bases). From germline, CDR1 is SGHAT and CDR2 FQNNGV. V was shortened by 3 bases and J by 5 bases, with 14 bases between the two germline ends. This CDR3 comprises 14 residues. The CDR3 reads CASSFGLAWDEQYV. CDR3 DNA sequence: TGTGCCAGCAGCTTTGGGCTAGCGTGGGACGAGCAGTACGTC.

V gene TRBV14 combines with J gene TRBJ2-5; a possible D gene is TRBD1 (5 bases). V gave up 0 bases and J gave up 4 bases, with 15 bases separating them. Germline CDR1 is SGHDN and CDR2 is FVKESK. The CDR3 is 16 amino acids. The CDR3 DNA is TGTGCCAGCAGCCAAGATCGATCGGGTAGGGGAGAGACCCAGTACTTC. Translated, it gives CASSQDRSGRGETQYF. Looking up the rest from reference TRBV14 and TRBJ2-5 gives the full variable domain: EAGVTQFPSHSVIEKGQTVTLRCDPISGHDNLYWYRRVMGKEIKFLLHFVKESKQDESGMPNNRFLAERTGGTYSTLKVQPAELEDSGVYFCASSQDRSGRGETQYFGPGTRLLVL.